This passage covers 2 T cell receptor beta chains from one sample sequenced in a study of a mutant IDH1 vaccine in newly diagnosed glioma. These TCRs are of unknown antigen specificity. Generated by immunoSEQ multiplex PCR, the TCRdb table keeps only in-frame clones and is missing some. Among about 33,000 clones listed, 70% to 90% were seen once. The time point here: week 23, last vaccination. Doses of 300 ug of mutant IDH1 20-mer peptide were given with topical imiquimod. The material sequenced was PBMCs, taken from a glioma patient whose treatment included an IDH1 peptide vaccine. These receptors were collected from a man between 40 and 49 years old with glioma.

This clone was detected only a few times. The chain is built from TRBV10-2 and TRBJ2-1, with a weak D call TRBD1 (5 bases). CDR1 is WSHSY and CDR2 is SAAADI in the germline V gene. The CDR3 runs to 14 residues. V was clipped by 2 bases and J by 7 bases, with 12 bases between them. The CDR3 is CASSETKTENEQFF. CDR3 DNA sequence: TGCGCCAGCAGTGAGACCAAGACAGAGAATGAGCAGTTCTTC.

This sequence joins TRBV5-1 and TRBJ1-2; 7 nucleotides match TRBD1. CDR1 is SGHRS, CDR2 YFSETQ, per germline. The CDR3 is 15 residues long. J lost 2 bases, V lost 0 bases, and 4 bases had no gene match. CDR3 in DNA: TGCGCCAGCAGCTTGGGAGGGGGCAGCAACTATGGCTACACCTTC. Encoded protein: CASSLGGGSNYGYTF. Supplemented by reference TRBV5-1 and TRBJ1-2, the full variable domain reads KAGVTQTPRYLIKTRGQQVTLSCSPISGHRSVSWYQQTPGQGLQFLFEYFSETQRNKGNFPGRFSGRQFSNSRSEMNVSTLELGDSALYLCASSLGGGSNYGYTFGSGTRLTVV.